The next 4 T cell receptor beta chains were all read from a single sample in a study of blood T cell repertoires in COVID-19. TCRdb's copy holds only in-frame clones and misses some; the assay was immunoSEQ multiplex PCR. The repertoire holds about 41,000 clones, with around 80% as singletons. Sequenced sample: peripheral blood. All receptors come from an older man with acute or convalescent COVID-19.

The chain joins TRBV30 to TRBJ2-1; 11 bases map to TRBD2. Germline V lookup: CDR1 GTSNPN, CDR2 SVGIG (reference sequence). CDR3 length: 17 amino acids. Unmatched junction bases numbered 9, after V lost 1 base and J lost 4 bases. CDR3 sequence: CAWSGLGTSGFYNEQFF. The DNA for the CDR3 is TGTGCCTGGAGTGGGTTAGGGACTAGCGGTTTTTACAATGAGCAGTTCTTC.

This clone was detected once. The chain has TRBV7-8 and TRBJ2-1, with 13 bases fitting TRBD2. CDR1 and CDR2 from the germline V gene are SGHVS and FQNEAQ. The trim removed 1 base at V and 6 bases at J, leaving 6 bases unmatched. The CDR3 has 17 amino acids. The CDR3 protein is CASSLGVRTSGSNEQFF. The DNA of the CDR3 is TGTGCCAGCAGCTTAGGAGTTAGGACTAGCGGGAGCAATGAGCAGTTCTTC.

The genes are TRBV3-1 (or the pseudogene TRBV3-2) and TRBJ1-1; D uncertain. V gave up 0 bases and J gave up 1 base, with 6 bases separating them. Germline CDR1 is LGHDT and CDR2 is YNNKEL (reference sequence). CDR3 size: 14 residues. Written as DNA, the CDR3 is TGTGCCAGCAGCCAAGAATCGGGGAACACTGAAGCTTTCTTT. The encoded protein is CASSQESGNTEAFF.

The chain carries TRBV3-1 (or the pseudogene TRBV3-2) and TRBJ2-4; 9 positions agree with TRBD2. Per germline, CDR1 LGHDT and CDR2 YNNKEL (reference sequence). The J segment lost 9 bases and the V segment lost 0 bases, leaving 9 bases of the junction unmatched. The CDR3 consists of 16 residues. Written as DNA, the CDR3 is TGTGCCAGCAGCCAAGACGGCGGGGGGGCCGGAGGCATTCAGTACTTC. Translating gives CASSQDGGGAGGIQYF.